Below, 5 T cell receptor beta chains from the same sample are listed, as sequenced in a study of metastatic and nonmetastatic thyroid tumors. TCRdb re-analyzed the PCR reads using MiXCR. The table lists some 26,000 clones, 20% to 25% of them singletons. Not a single patient had been given any form of treatment at any point before undergoing thyroid surgery. The sample comprised adjacent normal tissue. The receptor source for this set is a female donor with papillary thyroid cancer or a benign thyroid nodule (not recorded which). Some clones in this sample may be carry-over from other donors' samples.

The V and J genes are TRBV15 and TRBJ2-6; D is uncertain. Germline CDR1 and CDR2: LNHNV and YYDKDF (reference sequence). V lost 5 bases, J lost 2 bases, and 19 bases lay in between. This CDR3 has 18 amino acids. CDR3: CATSFRGWVVPGANVLTF. In DNA form, the CDR3 reads TGTGCCACCAGCTTCCGAGGATGGGTAGTCCCTGGGGCCAACGTCCTGACTTTC.

This clone is medium-sized (0.01 to 0.1%) within its sample. V gene TRBV24-1 combines with J gene TRBJ1-2; the D gene is possibly TRBD1 (5 bases). V lost 4 bases to trimming and J lost 5 bases, with 13 bases between them. Germline CDR1 is KGHDR and CDR2 is SFDVKD. The length of the CDR3 is 14 residues. CDR3 sequence (DNA): TGTGCCACCAGTGACCCCGGGGACTCATATGGCTACACCTTC. It is translated as CATSDPGDSYGYTF.

A remark on this clone: A read error may be the cause here, since a much bigger clone is one base away. The rearrangement links TRBV9 to TRBJ1-3, with D hard to call. V was trimmed by 4 bases and J by 0 bases, leaving 23 bases between them. The CDR3 is 19 residues long. In germline, CDR1 is SGDLS, CDR2 YYNGEE. CDR3 residues: CASSTRGRAELSSGNTIYF. The CDR3, as DNA: TGTGCCAGCAGCACCCGAGGGAGAGCCGAACTTAGCTCTGGAAACACCATATATTTT.

This clone is termed medium-sized. This chain links TRBV27 with TRBJ1-3, with no clear D. The V gene's germline CDR1 is MNHEY and CDR2 SMNVEV (reference sequence). The CDR3 spans 15 residues. Trimming removed 0 bases at V and 2 bases at J, with 8 bases between. The chain's CDR3 is CASSLSSSAGNTIYF. CDR3 coding DNA: TGTGCCAGCAGTTTATCATCGTCCGCTGGAAACACCATATATTTT.

The chain is built from TRBV20-1 and TRBJ1-2, with TRBD1 identical over 8 bases. V gave up 0 bases and J gave up 2 bases; unmatched junction bases: 5. This CDR3 is built from 15 residues. Germline assignment: CDR1 DFQATT and CDR2 SNEGSKA (reference sequence). In DNA form, the CDR3 reads TGCAGTGCTAGAGATCTGACAGGGGAAAACTATGGCTACACCTTC. Translating it yields CSARDLTGENYGYTF.